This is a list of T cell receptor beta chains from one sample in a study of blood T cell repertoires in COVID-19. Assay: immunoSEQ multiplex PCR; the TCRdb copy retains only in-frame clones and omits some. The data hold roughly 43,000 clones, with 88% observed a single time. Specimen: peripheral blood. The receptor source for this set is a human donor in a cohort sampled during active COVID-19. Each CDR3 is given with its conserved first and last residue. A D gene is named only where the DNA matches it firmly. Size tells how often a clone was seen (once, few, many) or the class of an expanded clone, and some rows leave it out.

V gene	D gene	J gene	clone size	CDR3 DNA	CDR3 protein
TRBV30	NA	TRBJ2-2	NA	TGTGCCTGGAGTCGATACAGGACAGCCACCGGGGAGCTGTTTTTT	CAWSRYRTATGELFF
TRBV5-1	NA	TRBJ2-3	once	TGCGCCAGCAGCTTTGATAGCGGAGTGAGCACAGATACGCAGTATTTT	CASSFDSGVSTDTQYF
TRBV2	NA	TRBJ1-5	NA	TGTGCCAGCGGACAACAGGCTAGGAGCAATCAGCCCCAGCATTTT	CASGQQARSNQPQHF
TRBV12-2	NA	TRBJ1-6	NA	TGTGCAAGTCGCTTAGGAGACAGGGTTCAAAGCTCCTATAATTCACCCCTCCACTTT	CASRLGDRVQSSYNSPLHF
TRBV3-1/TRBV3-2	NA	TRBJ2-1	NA	TGTGCCAGCAGCCGTCCTCGGAGCTCCTACAATGAGCAGTTCTTC	CASSRPRSSYNEQFF
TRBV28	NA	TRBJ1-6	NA	TGTGCCAGCAGTCAATCAGGAACCTATAATTCACCCCTCCACTTT	CASSQSGTYNSPLHF
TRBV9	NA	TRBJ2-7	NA	TGTGCCAGCAGCGGAGACGGCGGACAGTCCTACGAGCAGTACTTC	CASSGDGGQSYEQYF
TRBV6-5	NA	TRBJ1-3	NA	TGTGCCAGCAGTCTCCGCTCTGGAAACACCATATATTTT	CASSLRSGNTIYF
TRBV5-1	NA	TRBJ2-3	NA	TGCGCCAGCAGCGGCGGCCCCCAGGGGATATACGGGAGGACAGATACGCAGTATTTT	CASSGGPQGIYGRTDTQYF
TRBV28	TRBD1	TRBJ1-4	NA	TGTGCCAGCAGTCTCCCCGGGACAGGGGTTGAAAAACTGTTTTTT	CASSLPGTGVEKLFF
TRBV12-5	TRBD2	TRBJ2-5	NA	TGTGCTAGTGGTGGCAGCGGGACTAGCGGGAGGGCCGGAGAGACCCAGTACTTC	CASGGSGTSGRAGETQYF
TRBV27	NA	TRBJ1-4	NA	TGTGCCAGCAAGCTCGAGGTCGCCACGGGAAAACTGTTTTTT	CASKLEVATGKLFF
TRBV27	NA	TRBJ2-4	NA	TGTGCCAGCAGTCGGAATACAGTTGCCAAAAACATTCAGTACTTC	CASSRNTVAKNIQYF
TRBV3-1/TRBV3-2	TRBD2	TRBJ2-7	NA	TGTGCCAGCAGCCACCAGGGGGGGTGGACTAGCGGAGGGAGCTCCTACGAGCAGTACTTC	CASSHQGGWTSGGSSYEQYF
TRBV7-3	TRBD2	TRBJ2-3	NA	TGTGCCAGCAGCTTACCGGCTAGCGGGGGCACAGATACGCAGTATTTT	CASSLPASGGTDTQYF
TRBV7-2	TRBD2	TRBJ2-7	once	TGTGCCAGCACCTTAGGACTAGCGGCCTACGAGCAGTACTTC	CASTLGLAAYEQYF
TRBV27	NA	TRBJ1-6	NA	TGTGCCAGCAGACTAAGCCCTACCTCCAGCTCCTATAATTCACCCCTCCACTTT	CASRLSPTSSSYNSPLHF
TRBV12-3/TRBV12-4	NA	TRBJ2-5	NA	TGTGCCAGCAGTTTAAAGCAGGGGGAGACCCAGTACTTC	CASSLKQGETQYF
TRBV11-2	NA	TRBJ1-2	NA	TGTGCCAGCAGCTCAACAGGGTTTTATGGCTACACCTTC	CASSSTGFYGYTF
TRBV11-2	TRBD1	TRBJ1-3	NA	TGTGCCAGCAGCTTAGAGACAGGGGGAAACACCATATATTTT	CASSLETGGNTIYF
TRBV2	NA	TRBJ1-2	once	TGTGCCAGCAGTGATCAGGGGAACTATGGCTACACCTTC	CASSDQGNYGYTF
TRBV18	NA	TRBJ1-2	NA	TGTGCCAGCTCACCCGGGGAGGGTTATGGCTACACCTTC	CASSPGEGYGYTF
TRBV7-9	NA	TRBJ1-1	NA	TGTGCCAGCAGCTTAGTTGAGGTAGGCACTGAAGCTTTCTTT	CASSLVEVGTEAFF
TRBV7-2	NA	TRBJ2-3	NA	TGTGCCAGCAGCCCCGGGGGTCCTAGAAGCACAGATACGCAGTATTTT	CASSPGGPRSTDTQYF
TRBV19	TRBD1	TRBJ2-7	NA	TGTGCCAGTACCAGGGGGCTCGACGAGCAGTACTTC	CASTRGLDEQYF
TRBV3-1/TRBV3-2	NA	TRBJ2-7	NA	TGTGCCAGCAGCCAAGGTGGGCAGGGCTACGAGCAGTACTTC	CASSQGGQGYEQYF
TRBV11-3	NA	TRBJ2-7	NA	TGTGCCAGCAGCTTAGTGAGAGGGTCCCACGAGCAGTACTTC	CASSLVRGSHEQYF
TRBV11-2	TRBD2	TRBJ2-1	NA	TGTGCCAGCAGCTTGACCTCTAGCGGGAGGGCCCCCTACAATGAGCAGTTCTTC	CASSLTSSGRAPYNEQFF
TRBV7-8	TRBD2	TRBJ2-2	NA	TGTGCCAGCAGCTTGGGGACTAGCCTAACCGGGGAGCTGTTTTTT	CASSLGTSLTGELFF
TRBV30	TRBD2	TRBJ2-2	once	TGTGCCTGGAGTACTAGCGTTACTACCGGGGAGCTGTTTTTT	CAWSTSVTTGELFF
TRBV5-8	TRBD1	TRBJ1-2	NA	TGTGCCAGCAGCTTATACAGGGGGCTTATGGACACCTTC	CASSLYRGLMDTF
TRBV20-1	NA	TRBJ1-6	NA	TGCAGTGCTAGTTTTGCTGGACGGGGAAATTCACCCCTCCACTTT	CSASFAGRGNSPLHF
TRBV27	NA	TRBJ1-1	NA	TGTGCCAGCAGCCGTAACCCCGGGGGAGGACTTGAAGCTTTCTTT	CASSRNPGGGLEAFF
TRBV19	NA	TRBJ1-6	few	TGTGCCAGTAGTATGGCAAGTTCACCCCTCCACTTT	CASSMASSPLHF
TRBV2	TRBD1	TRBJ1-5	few	TGTGCCAGCAGTGAAGGGGGACAGCGCAATCAGCCCCAGCATTTT	CASSEGGQRNQPQHF
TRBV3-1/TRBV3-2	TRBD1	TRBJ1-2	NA	TGTGCCAGCAGCCTAACAGGGGGGATTTACTATGGCTACACCTTC	CASSLTGGIYYGYTF
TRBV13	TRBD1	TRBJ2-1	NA	TGTGCCAGCAGCCCCCGGACAGGGTCCTACAATGAGCAGTTCTTC	CASSPRTGSYNEQFF
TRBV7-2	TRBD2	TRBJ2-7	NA	TGTGCCAGCAGCTTAGCGATCAGCGGGGCCATGTACGAGCAGTACTTC	CASSLAISGAMYEQYF